The clone carrying this T cell receptor beta chain was recorded only once. Libraries were prepared by immunoSEQ multiplex PCR; TCRdb keeps only in-frame clonotypes and omits some of them. The sample holds some 700,000 clones, roughly 90% seen once. This sample was included in a study of shared T cell receptors in the human thymus. V gave up 7 bases and J gave up 11 bases; unmatched junction bases: 7. The CDR3 extends over 12 amino acids. CDR1 and CDR2 (germline): MDHEN, SYDVKM. The same sample was also studied in work on human thymus T cells. Per that study: The donor group consisted of healthy Finnish infants who were having corrective surgery for congenital heart defects. During corrective heart surgery, resections were taken, and the thymus tissue came from them. Thymic and blood repertoires appeared to display a bias in their usage of V and J genes. Related studies found that unrelated individuals share highly overlapping thymic repertoires.

The chain couples TRBV28 to TRBJ1-4; 7 bases align to TRBD1. The sample was thymocytes. This TCR derives from a boy under two years old with a congenital heart defect. The CDR3 sequence is CASKLGGEKLFF. CDR3 nucleotides: TGTGCCAGCAAATTAGGGGGCGAGAAACTGTTTTTT.